The 32 T cell receptor beta chains listed next were all sequenced from one sample in a study of technical replicates of blood from a handful of donors. Profiled with immunoSEQ multiplex PCR; TCRdb holds only in-frame clones, not every one. Altogether more than 80,000 clones are present, more than 85% being singletons, with the ten largest covering 0.34%. Sequencing used T cells isolated from PBMCs. The receptors here all came from a human donor in good health.

This clone was counted a single time. The chain carries TRBV15 and TRBJ1-1; a possible D gene is TRBD1 (6 bases). Trimming took off 4 bases at V and 5 bases at J, with 14 bases between the two ends. The CDR3 is 14 amino acids. Germline-derived CDR1 and CDR2 are LNHNV and YYDKDF (reference sequence). This CDR3 reads CATSTRTDGTEAFF. The CDR3 DNA reads TGTGCCACCAGCACGCGGACAGACGGGACTGAAGCTTTCTTT.

This chain connects TRBV30 to TRBJ2-1; the match to TRBD2 covers 12 bases. This CDR3 spans 16 amino acids. Germline CDR1 is GTSNPN and CDR2 is SVGIG (reference sequence). The ends lost 1 base at V and 4 bases at J; junction bases unmatched: 5. DNA of the CDR3: TGTGCCTGGAGTGGCCTAGCGGGAGGGATGTACAATGAGCAGTTCTTC. Encoded protein: CAWSGLAGGMYNEQFF. Based on the CDR3 plus reference TRBV30 and TRBJ2-1, the full variable domain is SQTIHQWPATLVQPVGSPLSLECTVEGTSNPNLYWYRQAAGRGLQLLFYSVGIGQISSEVPQNLSASRPQDRQFILSSKKLLLSDSGFYLCAWSGLAGGMYNEQFFGPGTRLTVL.

V is TRBV11-2 and J is TRBJ1-3; D possibly corresponds to TRBD1 (6 bases). The length of the CDR3 is 17 residues. V dropped 5 bases and J dropped 2 bases, with 19 bases sitting between them. CDR1 is SGHAT and CDR2 is FQNNGV in the germline V gene. CDR3 sequence (DNA): TGTGCCAGCAGCAGGATTAGAGGGGGAATAACTGGAAACACCATATATTTT. Amino acids: CASSRIRGGITGNTIYF. The complete variable domain, with remaining parts taken from reference TRBV11-2 and TRBJ1-3, reads EAGVAQSPRYKIIEKRQSVAFWCNPISGHATLYWYQQILGQGPKLLIQFQNNGVVDDSQLPKDRFSAERLKGVDSTLKIQPAKLEDSAVYLCASSRIRGGITGNTIYFGEGSWLTVV.

This chain joins TRBV19 and TRBJ1-2, with 9 bases aligning to TRBD1. The germline V gene has CDR1 LNHDA and CDR2 SQIVND (reference sequence). The CDR3 is 14 residues long. Losses at the gene ends were 5 bases for V and 4 bases for J; bases not matched to a gene: 5. The CDR3 sequence is CASSATGGSYGYTF. CDR3 nucleotide sequence: TGTGCCAGTAGTGCCACAGGGGGCAGCTATGGCTACACCTTC.

The chain joins TRBV6-1 to TRBJ2-5; no reliable D call. The CDR3 covers 14 residues. V was trimmed by 3 bases and J by 5 bases, leaving 13 bases between them. Germline V gene sequence: CDR1 MNHNS, CDR2 SASEGT. The CDR3 nucleotides are TGTGCCAGCAGTGATTCACGGAGTTGGGAGACCCAGTACTTC. This encodes CASSDSRSWETQYF.

The chain joins TRBV11-2 to TRBJ2-7; 10 bases align to TRBD1. Germline values: CDR1 SGHAT, CDR2 FQNNGV. This CDR3 is 18 amino acids long. The V gene end was trimmed by 2 bases and the J gene end by 2 bases; junction bases not matched to a gene: 12. CDR3 sequence: CASSLLRADRGTPYEQYF. The CDR3 DNA reads as TGTGCCAGCAGCTTATTGAGGGCGGACAGGGGGACACCCTACGAGCAGTACTTC.

This clone turned up a few times. As DNA, the CDR3 is TGTGCCATCAGTGGGGCCACAGGGAGTGGCTACACCTTC. It translates to CAISGATGSGYTF. V is TRBV10-3 and J is TRBJ1-2; a possible D gene is TRBD1 (6 bases). The germline V gene encodes CDR1 ENHRY and CDR2 SYGVKD. CDR3 size: 13 residues. The germline V and J ends were trimmed by 4 bases and 7 bases, with 13 bases remaining between them.

This chain connects TRBV7-9 to TRBJ1-1, with unresolved D. The V end was cut by 2 bases, the J end by 1 base, with 8 bases between. This CDR3 has 14 amino acids. Germline CDR1 reads SEHNR; CDR2 reads FQNEAQ (reference sequence). CDR3 protein: CASSLLTGNTEAFF. The CDR3 nucleotides read TGTGCCAGCAGCTTACTAACGGGGAACACTGAAGCTTTCTTT.

V and J are TRBV6-1 and TRBJ2-7; D perhaps matches TRBD1 (6 bases). Germline CDR1 and CDR2: MNHNS and SASEGT. V was shortened by 0 bases and J by 3 bases, with 12 bases between the two germline ends. The CDR3 has 15 amino acids. CDR3 nucleotides: TGTGCCAGCAGTGAAGCGGGGGCCATTTTCTACGAGCAGTACTTC. Translation gives CASSEAGAIFYEQYF.

V usage is TRBV10-3 and J usage is TRBJ2-2; 7 bases agree with TRBD1. This CDR3 has 15 amino acids. The germline gives CDR1 ENHRY, CDR2 SYGVKD. Unmatched junction bases numbered 9, after V lost 1 base and J lost 10 bases. CDR3 coding DNA: TGTGCCATCAGTGAGTTAAATAGACAGGGAGAGGAGCTGTTTTTT. Translating gives CAISELNRQGEELFF.

The J gene is TRBJ2-2, the V gene TRBV5-4, with 9 bases fitting TRBD2. V was clipped by 4 bases and J by 5 bases; unmatched bases: 6. The CDR3 is made up of 15 amino acids. CDR1 is SGHNT, CDR2 YYREEE, per germline (reference sequence). CDR3 protein: CASSRGLAGTGELFF. In DNA form, the CDR3 reads TGTGCCAGCAGCAGGGGACTAGCAGGTACCGGGGAGCTGTTTTTT.

The chain recombines TRBV25-1 with TRBJ2-1, with D tentatively TRBD2 (6 bases). This CDR3 is built from 17 residues. V was shortened by 3 bases and J by 10 bases, with 25 bases between the two germline ends. Germline V gene sequence: CDR1 MGHDK, CDR2 SYGVNS. The CDR3 nucleotides read TGTGCCAGCAGTGAGGGTACGGGACTCCTCCGATTTAAAGAGCAGTTCTTC. It is translated as CASSEGTGLLRFKEQFF.

This chain joins TRBV27 and TRBJ1-2; TRBD1 agrees at 8 bases. Unmatched junction bases numbered 6, after V lost 3 bases and J lost 6 bases. Germline V gene sequence: CDR1 MNHEY, CDR2 SMNVEV (reference sequence). This CDR3 is 14 amino acids long. CDR3 nucleotide sequence: TGTGCCAGCAGTTTCCTGGACAGGGATGATGGCTACACCTTC. This codes for CASSFLDRDDGYTF.

The chain links TRBV18 to TRBJ2-1; D is perhaps TRBD2 (6 bases). The germline V and J ends were trimmed by 5 bases and 12 bases, with 17 bases remaining between them. CDR1 and CDR2 from the germline V gene are KGHSH and LQKENI. There are 13 residues in the CDR3. Here the CDR3 reads CASSSGTGGGQFF. The CDR3 nucleotides read TGTGCCAGCTCATCAGGGACCGGGGGAGGGCAGTTCTTC.

V and J are TRBV30 and TRBJ2-7, with TRBD2 matching over 11 bases. The V gene end was trimmed by 3 bases and the J gene end by 4 bases; junction bases not matched to a gene: 11. The germline gives CDR1 GTSNPN, CDR2 SVGIG (reference sequence). The CDR3 spans 16 residues. The CDR3 loop reads CAWSAGGTSGNYEQYF. DNA of the CDR3: TGTGCCTGGAGCGCCGGTGGGACTAGCGGCAATTACGAGCAGTACTTC. Full variable domain (missing parts from reference TRBV30 and TRBJ2-7): SQTIHQWPATLVQPVGSPLSLECTVEGTSNPNLYWYRQAAGRGLQLLFYSVGIGQISSEVPQNLSASRPQDRQFILSSKKLLLSDSGFYLCAWSAGGTSGNYEQYFGPGTRLTVT.

This rearrangement joins TRBV7-4 to TRBJ2-7; TRBD2 matches 13 bases. The CDR3 extends over 19 amino acids. Germline loops: CDR1 SGHVT, CDR2 SQSDAQ. J lost 2 bases, V lost 2 bases, and 12 bases had no gene match. The CDR3 is CASSLLRTSGRIYPYEQYF. In DNA form, the CDR3 reads TGTGCCAGCAGCTTACTTAGGACTAGCGGGAGAATATATCCCTACGAGCAGTACTTC.

CDR3 amino acids: CASSSSYSYEQYF. Here the CDR3 DNA reads TGTGCCAGCAGCTCCAGTTATTCCTACGAGCAGTACTTC. The rearrangement links TRBV7-3 to TRBJ2-7; D call uncertain. The CDR3 loop spans 13 amino acids. CDR1 SGHTA and CDR2 FQGTGA come from the germline V gene. V gave up 4 bases and J gave up 1 base, with 8 bases separating them.

The CDR3 is CASSVGTSTDTQYF. For the CDR3, the DNA is TGTGCCAGCAGCGTCGGGACTAGCACAGATACGCAGTATTTT. The rearrangement links TRBV2 to TRBJ2-3, with D possibly matching TRBD2 (6 bases). Trimming cost V 6 bases and J 0 bases, with 10 bases left between them. The CDR3 loop spans 14 amino acids. Per the germline V gene, CDR1 is SNHLY and CDR2 is FYNNEI.

This clone has only one observation. The J gene is TRBJ1-1, the V gene TRBV27; no clear D gene. CDR1 and CDR2 from the germline V gene are MNHEY and SMNVEV (reference sequence). The CDR3 sequence is 14 residues long. The V and J ends lost 3 bases and 4 bases respectively, with 12 bases between them. The CDR3 is CASSLYEGSTEAFF. DNA for the CDR3: TGTGCCAGCAGTTTGTATGAGGGATCCACTGAAGCTTTCTTT.

V usage is TRBV19 and J usage is TRBJ2-2; 7 bases are shared with TRBD1. Looked up from germline, CDR1 is LNHDA and CDR2 is SQIVND (reference sequence). The V and J ends lost 10 bases and 1 base, in that order; junction bases with no gene match: 6. This CDR3 contains 14 residues. The CDR3 is CATNDRENTGELFF. CDR3 nucleotide sequence: TGTGCCACCAACGACAGGGAGAACACCGGGGAGCTGTTTTTT.

The chain joins TRBV5-4 to TRBJ1-2; TRBD1 matches 7 bases. The CDR3 sequence is 14 residues long. From germline, CDR1 is SGHNT and CDR2 YYREEE (reference sequence). The junction had 4 bases not matched to a gene; V was cut back by 1 base and J by 4 bases. The CDR3 DNA follows: TGTGCCAGCAGCTTGTCCGGGACAGCCTATGGCTACACCTTC. It translates to CASSLSGTAYGYTF.

The chain couples TRBV7-5 to TRBJ2-1; the table's D call TRBD2 went unverified against the DNA. TRBV7-5 is termed a pseudogene. The CDR3 runs to 14 residues. The DNA for the CDR3 is TGTGCCAGAAGCTCCGGGCGGGAATACAATGAGCAGTTCTTC. Translated, it gives CARSSGREYNEQFF.

This clone was recorded once. The chain is built from TRBV7-9 and TRBJ2-7; D is perhaps TRBD1 (6 bases). The CDR3 has 14 residues. The germline V gene has CDR1 SEHNR and CDR2 FQNEAQ (reference sequence). Trimming shortened V by 4 bases and J by 7 bases, and 17 bases separated the two germline ends. The CDR3: CASSSTTGAREQYF. CDR3 sequence (DNA): TGTGCCAGCAGCTCAACGACAGGAGCCCGGGAGCAGTACTTC.

In the case of this clone: Compared with germline, one end of the junction differs, possibly owing to a read error. The J gene is TRBJ1-4, the V gene TRBV28, with 7 bases fitting TRBD1. Germline assignment: CDR1 MDHEN and CDR2 SYDVKM. The CDR3 runs 12 residues. The CDR3 DNA reads as TGTGCCAGCAGCGACTACAGGGGCCAGGGGTCTTTT. Translated: CASSDYRGQGSF.

This clone was observed once. The V and J genes are TRBV10-3 and TRBJ1-5; D is uncertain. CDR1 and CDR2 from the germline V gene are ENHRY and SYGVKD. V lost 4 bases, J lost 0 bases, and 7 bases lay in between. This CDR3 region has 14 residues. CDR3 region: CAISGGDSNQPQHF. CDR3 bases: TGTGCCATCAGTGGCGGAGATAGCAATCAGCCCCAGCATTTT.

The V and J genes are TRBV5-4 and TRBJ1-1; no definite D call. The CDR3 consists of 14 residues. V was trimmed by 1 base and J by 5 bases, leaving 12 bases between them. Per germline, CDR1 SGHNT and CDR2 YYREEE (reference sequence). CDR3 amino acids: CASSLKPTGTEAFF. CDR3 in DNA: TGTGCCAGCAGCTTGAAGCCAACGGGGACTGAAGCTTTCTTT.

V usage is TRBV7-2 and J usage is TRBJ2-2; D is unresolved. CDR3 length: 11 amino acids. From germline, CDR1 is SGHTA and CDR2 FQGNSA. Trimming shortened V by 8 bases and J by 8 bases, and 9 bases separated the two germline ends. The CDR3, as DNA: TGTGCCAGCCTAGTGAATGGGGAGCTGTTTTTT. Amino acid sequence: CASLVNGELFF.

Only one count was recorded for this clone. The chain couples TRBV29-1 to TRBJ2-1, with a possible D match to TRBD2 (5 bases). There are 13 residues in the CDR3. Germline V gene data show CDR1 as SQVTM and CDR2 as ANQGSEA. V lost 5 bases, J lost 7 bases, and 15 bases lay in between. CDR3 residues: CSVQDLVGNEQFF. The CDR3 coding sequence is TGCAGCGTTCAGGACTTGGTGGGAAATGAGCAGTTCTTC.

The V gene is TRBV6-5, the J gene TRBJ2-2, with 8 positions matching TRBD2. The V gene's germline CDR1 is MNHEY and CDR2 SVGAGI. CDR3 length: 15 residues. V lost 0 bases, J lost 5 bases, and 2 bases stayed unmatched. CDR3 residues: CASSYSSGRTGELFF. DNA of the CDR3: TGTGCCAGCAGTTACTCGAGCGGGAGAACCGGGGAGCTGTTTTTT.

This sequence joins TRBV5-1 and TRBJ2-7, with D perhaps matching TRBD1 (6 bases). Germline V gene lookup returns CDR1 SGHRS and CDR2 YFSETQ. The CDR3 spans 15 residues. V was trimmed by 0 bases and J by 3 bases, leaving 13 bases between them. The CDR3, as DNA: TGCGCCAGCAGCTTGGACAGGGTTGAACTCTACGAGCAGTACTTC. This codes for CASSLDRVELYEQYF. The complete variable domain, with remaining parts taken from reference TRBV5-1 and TRBJ2-7, reads KAGVTQTPRYLIKTRGQQVTLSCSPISGHRSVSWYQQTPGQGLQFLFEYFSETQRNKGNFPGRFSGRQFSNSRSEMNVSTLELGDSALYLCASSLDRVELYEQYFGPGTRLTVT.

The rearrangement uses TRBV29-1 and TRBJ1-2; 7 nucleotides agree with TRBD1. The V gene's germline CDR1 is SQVTM and CDR2 ANQGSEA. The CDR3 runs to 13 residues. V lost 4 bases and J lost 3; bases outside the gene matches: 5. The DNA for the CDR3 is TGCAGCGTTGTTCCAACAGGGGACTATGGCTACACCTTC. It encodes CSVVPTGDYGYTF.

The CDR3: CASSYVQTYEQYF. CDR3 nucleotide sequence: TGTGCCAGCAGTTACGTACAAACCTACGAGCAGTACTTC. The chain employs TRBV6-5 and TRBJ2-7; D not certain. The CDR3 is 13 residues long. The V end lost 2 bases, the J end lost 2 bases, and 7 bases lay between the germline ends. Germline V gene data show CDR1 as MNHEY and CDR2 as SVGAGI.